A selection of T cell receptor beta chains follows, all from one sample in a study of blood T cell repertoires in COVID-19. Sequenced by immunoSEQ multiplex PCR; TCRdb stores in-frame clones only, minus some. The data hold a few hundred thousand clones, with about 86% observed a single time. Sequencing was carried out using peripheral blood. The receptors come from a young man with active or convalescent COVID-19. The CDR3 runs from the conserved cysteine through the conserved F or W. The D gene is left open where the match is weak. Size is stated for part of the rows, as once, few or many counts, or as a class when the clone is expanded.

CDR3nt: TGTGCCAGCAGTTTCCGGGGGGGGAGACACAACTACGAAGCTTTCTTT
CDR3aa: CASSFRGGRHNYEAFF
j_gene: TRBJ1-1
abundance: -
v_gene: TRBV28
d_gene: -

CDR3nt: TGTGCCACCAGTGAAAATGGGACTCCGGAGACTGGGGCCAACGTCCTGACTTTC
CDR3aa: CATSENGTPETGANVLTF
j_gene: TRBJ2-6
abundance: -
v_gene: TRBV24-1
d_gene: -

CDR3nt: TGCGCCAGCAGCCAAGGCCGCGGGAGTGGGGCCAACGTCCTGACTTTC
CDR3aa: CASSQGRGSGANVLTF
j_gene: TRBJ2-6
abundance: -
v_gene: TRBV4-3
d_gene: TRBD2

CDR3nt: TGTGCCAGCAGCCTCCTCCCGTCTACCTACGAGCAGTACTTC
CDR3aa: CASSLLPSTYEQYF
j_gene: TRBJ2-7
abundance: -
v_gene: TRBV4-2
d_gene: -

CDR3nt: TGTGCCACCAGTGATTTGCCGGCCGGGGAGCTGTTTTTT
CDR3aa: CATSDLPAGELFF
j_gene: TRBJ2-2
abundance: -
v_gene: TRBV24-1
d_gene: -

CDR3nt: TGTGCCAGCAGCAAGACTAGCGGGGGGGCGGAGCTGTTTTTT
CDR3aa: CASSKTSGGAELFF
j_gene: TRBJ2-2
abundance: -
v_gene: TRBV9
d_gene: TRBD2

CDR3nt: TGTGCCAGCAGTTACCCTCCGAGTGGAGGCAATGAGCAGTTCTTC
CDR3aa: CASSYPPSGGNEQFF
j_gene: TRBJ2-1
abundance: -
v_gene: TRBV6-6
d_gene: -

CDR3nt: TGTGCCAGCAGCTTGGAGGGGGTCGGGGACGAGCAGTACTTC
CDR3aa: CASSLEGVGDEQYF
j_gene: TRBJ2-7
abundance: -
v_gene: TRBV5-4
d_gene: -

CDR3nt: TGTGCCAGCTCCGACCTCCGACAGGGGGTAGCCACCGGGGAGCTGTTTTTT
CDR3aa: CASSDLRQGVATGELFF
j_gene: TRBJ2-2
abundance: once
v_gene: TRBV19
d_gene: TRBD1

CDR3nt: TGCGCCAGCAGCCCCCTGGACGGGGGACGGGAGCAGTACTTC
CDR3aa: CASSPLDGGREQYF
j_gene: TRBJ2-7
abundance: once
v_gene: TRBV4-1
d_gene: -

CDR3nt: TGTGCCAGCAGTGAGGGCGGGGGGTCAGAGACCCAGTACTTC
CDR3aa: CASSEGGGSETQYF
j_gene: TRBJ2-5
abundance: -
v_gene: TRBV6-1
d_gene: TRBD2

CDR3nt: TGCGCCAGCAGTAAGGGAGAGGGCCGGTCACCCCTCCACTTT
CDR3aa: CASSKGEGRSPLHF
j_gene: TRBJ1-6
abundance: -
v_gene: TRBV5-1
d_gene: -

CDR3nt: TGTGCCAGCAGCCCCTTCAGGGGGGGGACTAGCAAGACCTACAATGAGCAGTTCTTC
CDR3aa: CASSPFRGGTSKTYNEQFF
j_gene: TRBJ2-1
abundance: -
v_gene: TRBV11-2
d_gene: TRBD2

CDR3nt: TGTGCCAGCAGCTTGGGGGGCTCGAACTATGGCTACACCTTC
CDR3aa: CASSLGGSNYGYTF
j_gene: TRBJ1-2
abundance: -
v_gene: TRBV5-6
d_gene: -

CDR3nt: TGTGCCTGGAGTGTACAGGTCGGACAGCCCCAGCATTTT
CDR3aa: CAWSVQVGQPQHF
j_gene: TRBJ1-5
abundance: -
v_gene: TRBV30
d_gene: -

CDR3nt: TGTGCCAGCAGCCCTTCTAGCGGGAGGGGCAATGAGCAGTTCTTC
CDR3aa: CASSPSSGRGNEQFF
j_gene: TRBJ2-1
abundance: -
v_gene: TRBV27
d_gene: TRBD2

CDR3nt: TGTGCCGTACGGGCGGGGGAGACCCAGTACTTC
CDR3aa: CAVRAGETQYF
j_gene: TRBJ2-5
abundance: -
v_gene: TRBV3-1/TRBV3-2
d_gene: -

CDR3nt: TGTGCCAGCAGCGGAGACTCCTACGAGCAGTACTTC
CDR3aa: CASSGDSYEQYF
j_gene: TRBJ2-7
abundance: -
v_gene: TRBV28
d_gene: -

CDR3nt: TGTGCCAGCAGTTATCAGGGGTCCTACGAGCAGTACTTC
CDR3aa: CASSYQGSYEQYF
j_gene: TRBJ2-7
abundance: -
v_gene: TRBV6-5
d_gene: -

CDR3nt: TGCGCCAGCAGCGATACGGGACAGGGGAACAATGAGCAGTTCTTC
CDR3aa: CASSDTGQGNNEQFF
j_gene: TRBJ2-1
abundance: -
v_gene: TRBV5-1
d_gene: TRBD1

CDR3nt: TGCAGTGCTAGGGGCCAAGAAAAACTGTTTTTT
CDR3aa: CSARGQEKLFF
j_gene: TRBJ1-4
abundance: -
v_gene: TRBV20-1
d_gene: -

CDR3nt: TGTGCCAGTACTAGCGGGGCTACAGGTAATCAAGATACGCAGTATTTT
CDR3aa: CASTSGATGNQDTQYF
j_gene: TRBJ2-3
abundance: -
v_gene: TRBV2
d_gene: TRBD2

CDR3nt: TGTGCCAGCAGTCTTTTAGCGGGGGGCCGGCACAATGAGCAGTTCTTC
CDR3aa: CASSLLAGGRHNEQFF
j_gene: TRBJ2-1
abundance: few
v_gene: TRBV2
d_gene: TRBD2

CDR3nt: TGTGCCAGTAGTGGGAGCGGGAGATGGCGGTCCTACAATGAGCAGTTCTTC
CDR3aa: CASSGSGRWRSYNEQFF
j_gene: TRBJ2-1
abundance: -
v_gene: TRBV19
d_gene: TRBD2

CDR3nt: TGTGCTAGTGGTTTGGTACTCGGGGGACCTGGAAACACCATATATTTT
CDR3aa: CASGLVLGGPGNTIYF
j_gene: TRBJ1-3
abundance: -
v_gene: TRBV12-5
d_gene: -

CDR3nt: TGTGCCAGTAGTATGGATCAGGGTAAGGGGAAACTGTTTTTT
CDR3aa: CASSMDQGKGKLFF
j_gene: TRBJ1-4
abundance: -
v_gene: TRBV19
d_gene: -

CDR3nt: TGTGCCAGCCGAGCAGATACGCAGTATTTT
CDR3aa: CASRADTQYF
j_gene: TRBJ2-3
abundance: once
v_gene: TRBV18
d_gene: -

CDR3nt: TGTGCCAGCAGTGACGGGGCTGCCGACACAGATACGCAGTATTTT
CDR3aa: CASSDGAADTDTQYF
j_gene: TRBJ2-3
abundance: -
v_gene: TRBV6-4
d_gene: -

CDR3nt: TGTGCCAGCAGCCAAGGGGAAGGGGTCACTGAAGCTTTCTTT
CDR3aa: CASSQGEGVTEAFF
j_gene: TRBJ1-1
abundance: once
v_gene: TRBV4-2
d_gene: -

CDR3nt: TGTGCCAGCAACAGGGGCAGCCCCGAAGCCCAGTACTTC
CDR3aa: CASNRGSPEAQYF
j_gene: TRBJ2-5
abundance: -
v_gene: TRBV6-5
d_gene: TRBD1

CDR3nt: TGTGCCAGCAGGGTCCTTAGGCGGGGGCTACACTACGAGCAGTACTTC
CDR3aa: CASRVLRRGLHYEQYF
j_gene: TRBJ2-7
abundance: -
v_gene: TRBV6-4
d_gene: -

CDR3nt: TGTGCCAGCAGCTTATTCGTTTCAGGGGAGTCGTTGGCTTTCTTT
CDR3aa: CASSLFVSGESLAFF
j_gene: TRBJ1-1
abundance: -
v_gene: TRBV7-9
d_gene: -

CDR3nt: TGCGCCAGCAGCTTATCGACAGGCTCCTACGAGCAGTACTTC
CDR3aa: CASSLSTGSYEQYF
j_gene: TRBJ2-7
abundance: -
v_gene: TRBV5-1
d_gene: -

CDR3nt: TGTGCTAGCAGCCGGGGAGGCGGGCCTGGAAACACCATATATTTT
CDR3aa: CASSRGGGPGNTIYF
j_gene: TRBJ1-3
abundance: -
v_gene: TRBV7-7
d_gene: -

CDR3nt: TGTGCCAGCAGTTTTAGGGACAGGGGGGGAAAACTGTTTTTT
CDR3aa: CASSFRDRGGKLFF
j_gene: TRBJ1-4
abundance: few
v_gene: TRBV6-5
d_gene: TRBD1

CDR3nt: TGTGCCAGCAGCTTCTATCTACAGGCAATGAACACTGAAGCTTTCTTT
CDR3aa: CASSFYLQAMNTEAFF
j_gene: TRBJ1-1
abundance: -
v_gene: TRBV7-9
d_gene: -

CDR3nt: TGTGCCAGCACCGTAGGAGGAAATGGCTACACCTTC
CDR3aa: CASTVGGNGYTF
j_gene: TRBJ1-2
abundance: -
v_gene: TRBV9
d_gene: -

CDR3nt: TGTGCCAGCAGCTACGGGACTAGCGCCTACAATGAGCAGTTCTTC
CDR3aa: CASSYGTSAYNEQFF
j_gene: TRBJ2-1
abundance: -
v_gene: TRBV7-3
d_gene: TRBD2

CDR3nt: TGTGCAAGTCCCGAGCTTAGGTATACTCGAGGGCTAGAGGTTAACAATCAGCCCCAGCATTTT
CDR3aa: CASPELRYTRGLEVNNQPQHF
j_gene: TRBJ1-5
abundance: -
v_gene: TRBV12-2
d_gene: -